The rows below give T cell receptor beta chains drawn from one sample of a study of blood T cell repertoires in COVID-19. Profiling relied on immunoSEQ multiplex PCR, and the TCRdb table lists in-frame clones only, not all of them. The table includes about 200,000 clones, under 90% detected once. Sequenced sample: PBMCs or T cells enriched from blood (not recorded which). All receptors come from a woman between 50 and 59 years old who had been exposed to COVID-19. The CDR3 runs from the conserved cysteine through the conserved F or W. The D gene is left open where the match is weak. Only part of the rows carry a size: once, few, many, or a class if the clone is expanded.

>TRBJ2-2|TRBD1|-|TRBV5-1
TGCGCCAGCAGCAGGACAGGGGAGATAGGCGGGGAGCTGTTTTTT
CASSRTGEIGGELFF
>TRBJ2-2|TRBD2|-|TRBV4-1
TGCGCCACCCGACTAGCGGGGGGGCCCACCGGGGAGCTGTTTTTT
CATRLAGGPTGELFF
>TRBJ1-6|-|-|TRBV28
TGTGCCAGCAGTTATACAGGGAGTTCACCCCTCCACTTT
CASSYTGSSPLHF
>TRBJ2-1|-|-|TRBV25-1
TGTGCCAGCAGTGGGCGGCATCTCTCCTACAATGAGCAGTTCTTC
CASSGRHLSYNEQFF
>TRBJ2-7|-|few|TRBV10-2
TGCGCCAGCAGTGAGTCGCCGGTTTACGAGCAGTACTTC
CASSESPVYEQYF
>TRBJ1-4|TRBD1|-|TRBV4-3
TGCGCCAGCAGCCCGCTACAGGGGGGTAATGAAAAACTGTTTTTT
CASSPLQGGNEKLFF
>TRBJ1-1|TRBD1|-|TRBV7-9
TGTGCCAGCAGCCCCCTTAGGAAGGGGGCGGTGAACACTGAAGCTTTCTTT
CASSPLRKGAVNTEAFF
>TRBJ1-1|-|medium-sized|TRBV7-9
TGTGCCAGCATCTCAACGGAGGTCATGAACACTGAAGCTTTCTTT
CASISTEVMNTEAFF
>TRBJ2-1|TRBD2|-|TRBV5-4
TGTGCCAGCAGCCCGGGACTAGCGGGGTCCAGCTCCTACAATGAGCAGTTCTTC
CASSPGLAGSSSYNEQFF
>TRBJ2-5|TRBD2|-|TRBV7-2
TGTGCCAGCAGCTTAGGTCCTAGCGGGGGGGGGACCCAGTACTTC
CASSLGPSGGGTQYF
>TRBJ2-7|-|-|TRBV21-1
TGTGCCGGGACAGGGGCGTACGAGCAGTACTTC
CAGTGAYEQYF
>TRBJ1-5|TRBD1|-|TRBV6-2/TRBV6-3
TGTGCCAGCAGTCGGACAGGCCCTTATAGCAATCAGCCCCAGCATTTT
CASSRTGPYSNQPQHF
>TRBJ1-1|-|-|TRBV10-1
TGCGCCAGCAGTGAGTGGCTAGTGGGGACCGGGAGCGAAGCTTTCTTT
CASSEWLVGTGSEAFF
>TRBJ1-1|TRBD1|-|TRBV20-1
TGCAGTGCTAGTGGCGGGCCAGGGGGAGGCACTGAAGCTTTCTTT
CSASGGPGGGTEAFF
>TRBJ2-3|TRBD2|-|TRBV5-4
TGTGCCAGCAGCCCGGGACTAGTGGGTAGGCGGGATACGCAGTATTTT
CASSPGLVGRRDTQYF
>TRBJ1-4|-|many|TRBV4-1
TGCGCCAGCAGCCAAGATCCACAGGCCAGGGGCGAAAAACTGTTTTTT
CASSQDPQARGEKLFF
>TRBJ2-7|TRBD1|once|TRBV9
TGTGCCAGCAGCGCGTCCCCAGGGGGCCTTACACGCGAGCAGTACTTC
CASSASPGGLTREQYF
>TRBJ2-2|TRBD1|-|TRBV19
TGTGCCAGTAGCCAGGGACAGGGGGCGCTCCCCGGGGAGCTGTTTTTT
CASSQGQGALPGELFF
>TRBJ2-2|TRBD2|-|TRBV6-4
TGTGCCAGCAGTGACTTAGGGACTAGCGGGGGGCCGGGGGAGCTGTTTTTT
CASSDLGTSGGPGELFF
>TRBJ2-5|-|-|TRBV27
TGTGCCAGCAGTTTATCGACAGGACGTTTCCAGTACTTC
CASSLSTGRFQYF
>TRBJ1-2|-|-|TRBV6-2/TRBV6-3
TGTGCCAGCAGTTACAGTCCGGGGGATGGCTACACCTTC
CASSYSPGDGYTF
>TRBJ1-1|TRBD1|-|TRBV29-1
TGCAGCGTCTTAGGGACAGGGCGTATGAACACTGAAGCTTTCTTT
CSVLGTGRMNTEAFF
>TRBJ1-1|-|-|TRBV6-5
TGTGCCAGCAGGACACAGGGCGCTGAAGCTTTCTTT
CASRTQGAEAFF
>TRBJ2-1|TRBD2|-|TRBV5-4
TGTGCCAGCAGCTTGTGGTCCGGGACTAGAAGGGTCAATGAGCAGTTCTTC
CASSLWSGTRRVNEQFF
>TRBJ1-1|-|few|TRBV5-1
TGCGCCAGCAGCCCAAGGCAGGGGTTGAGCAACACTGAAGCTTTCTTT
CASSPRQGLSNTEAFF
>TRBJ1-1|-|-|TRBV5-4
TGTGCCAGCAGCCTCGGGGGGGAAAACACTGAAGCTTTCTTT
CASSLGGENTEAFF
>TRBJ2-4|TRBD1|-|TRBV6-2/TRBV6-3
TGTGCCAGCAGTCAGACAGGGCACAAAAACATTCAGTACTTC
CASSQTGHKNIQYF